The 31 T cell receptor beta chains given below trace back to one sample, sequenced in a study of OX40 agonist ivuxolimab in advanced cancers. Sequenced by immunoSEQ multiplex PCR; TCRdb stores in-frame clones only, minus some. In the table there are some 75,000 clones, roughly 85% of which are singletons. This material consisted of CD4+ or CD8+ T cells sorted from blood, taken in a trial of the OX40 agonist ivuxolimab. These receptors all stem from an adult with an advanced solid tumor such as melanoma, head and neck, liver or kidney cancer.

The J gene is TRBJ1-1, the V gene TRBV2; D uncertain. The CDR3 length is 13 residues. Germline-derived CDR1 and CDR2 are SNHLY and FYNNEI. V lost 6 bases and J 1 base, leaving 9 bases between the germline ends. The CDR3 reads CASRSESNTEAFF. The CDR3 region has the DNA TGTGCCAGCAGGTCTGAATCGAACACTGAAGCTTTCTTT. Together with reference TRBV2 and TRBJ1-1, the CDR3 gives the full variable domain: EPEVTQTPSHQVTQMGQEVILRCVPISNHLYFYWYRQILGQKVEFLVSFYNNEISEKSEIFDDQFSVERPDGSNFTLKIRSTKLEDSAMYFCASRSESNTEAFFGQGTRLTVV.

The chain combines TRBV4-3 with TRBJ2-1, with 9 bases matching TRBD2. V dropped 0 bases and J dropped 0; count of bases not matched to a gene: 12. The CDR3 spans 20 residues. Germline CDR1 reads LGHNA; CDR2 reads YSLEER. Here the CDR3 reads CASSQERVLSGGNSYNEQFF. CDR3 nucleotide sequence: TGCGCCAGCAGCCAAGAAAGGGTCTTGAGCGGGGGGAACTCCTACAATGAGCAGTTCTTC.

The chain recombines TRBV11-2 with TRBJ2-7, with D possibly matching TRBD1 (6 bases). The germline CDR1 and CDR2 sequences are SGHAT and FQNNGV. The CDR3 sequence is 16 residues long. V dropped 4 bases and J dropped 1 base, with 17 bases sitting between them. The CDR3 bases are TGTGCCAGCAGCTACCGGACAGTTTCAAGATCCTACGAGCAGTACTTC. Translated: CASSYRTVSRSYEQYF.

This chain joins TRBV23-1 and TRBJ1-1; D uncertain. TRBV23-1 is identified as an open reading frame with a role that is uncertain. CDR3 length: 14 amino acids. With 0 bases removed from V and 4 bases from J, the gap between germline ends came to 9 bases. The CDR3 spells CASSQSIQVTEAFF. CDR3 bases: TGCGCCAGCAGTCAATCGATCCAGGTCACTGAAGCTTTCTTT.

V gene TRBV6-5 combines with J gene TRBJ1-2; 8 bases map to TRBD1. Per the germline V gene, CDR1 is MNHEY and CDR2 is SVGAGI. J was trimmed by 8 bases and V by 6 bases; bases with no gene match: 11. The CDR3 has 14 amino acids. In nucleotides, the CDR3 is TGTGCCAGCAGCCCGGGACAGGCCTATGCCGGCTACACCTTC. Translating it yields CASSPGQAYAGYTF.

V and J are TRBV5-8 and TRBJ1-1; D is unclear. V lost 3 bases, J lost 6 bases, and 15 bases lay in between. The germline V gene has CDR1 SGHTS and CDR2 YDEGEE. CDR3 length equals 14 residues. As DNA, the CDR3 is TGTGCCAGCAGCTCGGAGGCAGGATTCGCTGAAGCTTTCTTT. Translation gives CASSSEAGFAEAFF.

The chain joins TRBV5-1 to TRBJ1-1, with a tentative D call TRBD1 (5 bases). V lost 0 bases, J lost 0 bases, and 15 bases lay in between. This CDR3 comprises 17 residues. CDR1 is SGHRS, CDR2 YFSETQ, per germline. The CDR3, as DNA: TGCGCCAGCAGCTTGGCCGGGGACCCCTATATGAACACTGAAGCTTTCTTT. Its translation: CASSLAGDPYMNTEAFF.

V and J are TRBV19 and TRBJ1-5, with D hard to call. Per germline, CDR1 LNHDA and CDR2 SQIVND (reference sequence). This CDR3 comprises 17 residues. Trimming cost V 1 base and J 3 bases, with 16 bases left between them. CDR3 in DNA: TGTGCCAGTAGTATAGTAGATAAGAGAGTATTCAATCAGCCCCAGCATTTT. It encodes CASSIVDKRVFNQPQHF.

The V and J genes are TRBV7-9 and TRBJ1-1; D uncertain. CDR3 size: 11 residues. V was trimmed by 5 bases and J by 2 bases, leaving 3 bases between them. CDR1 is SEHNR, CDR2 FQNEAQ, per germline (reference sequence). CDR3 coding DNA: TGTGCCAGCAGCCTAAACACTGAAGCTTTCTTT. This gives the protein CASSLNTEAFF. The whole variable domain, remainder taken from reference TRBV7-9 and TRBJ1-1, is DTGVSQNPRHKITKRGQNVTFRCDPISEHNRLYWYRQTLGQGPEFLTYFQNEAQLEKSRLLSDRFSAERPKGSFSTLEIQRTEQGDSAMYLCASSLNTEAFFGQGTRLTVV.

V gene TRBV7-2 combines with J gene TRBJ2-2; 8 nucleotides match TRBD2. J gave up 4 bases and V 3 bases, and 4 bases lay outside the gene matches. The CDR3 extends over 15 amino acids. CDR1 and CDR2 (germline): SGHTA, FQGNSA. The CDR3 sequence: CASSFIAGTTGELFF. DNA of the CDR3: TGTGCCAGCAGCTTCATAGCGGGGACCACCGGGGAGCTGTTTTTT.

The chain links TRBV5-1 to TRBJ2-2; perhaps TRBD1 as D (6 bases). Germline V CDR1 and CDR2: SGHRS, YFSETQ. The CDR3 has 13 residues. The V gene lost 4 bases and the J gene lost 6 bases, with 10 bases spanning the gap. CDR3 DNA: TGCGCCAGCAGCGTCCAGGGGTCCGGGGAGCTGTTTTTT. It translates to CASSVQGSGELFF.

V is TRBV18 and J is TRBJ2-7; 11 nucleotides align to TRBD2. V dropped 4 bases and J dropped 4; count of bases not matched to a gene: 12. The CDR3 covers 17 residues. Germline CDR1 KGHSH, CDR2 LQKENI. CDR3: CASSLRLAGSSTYEQYF. The CDR3 coding sequence is TGTGCCAGCTCACTAAGACTAGCGGGGTCTTCAACTTACGAGCAGTACTTC.

The chain links TRBV29-1 to TRBJ1-2; a possible D gene is TRBD1 (5 bases). The germline V gene encodes CDR1 SQVTM and CDR2 ANQGSEA. Trimming shortened V by 4 bases and J by 5 bases, and 11 bases separated the two germline ends. This CDR3 is built from 12 residues. The CDR3 DNA reads as TGCAGCGTTGTGTGGGGGACTTATGGCTACACCTTC. The encoded protein is CSVVWGTYGYTF.

This chain joins TRBV15 and TRBJ1-2; D not certain. V was trimmed by 0 bases and J by 2 bases, leaving 10 bases between them. Per germline, CDR1 LNHNV and CDR2 YYDKDF (reference sequence). The CDR3 loop spans 15 amino acids. CDR3 loop: CATSREHHQNYGYTF. DNA for the CDR3: TGTGCCACCAGCAGAGAGCACCACCAAAACTATGGCTACACCTTC.

The chain has TRBV15 and TRBJ1-1; TRBD1 is a possible D gene (5 bases). The CDR3 is 17 amino acids. V lost 3 bases, J lost 5 bases, and 22 bases lay in between. Looked up from germline, CDR1 is LNHNV and CDR2 is YYDKDF (reference sequence). DNA of the CDR3: TGTGCCACCAGCAGCGACATGAAGGGGTTTATCGAGACTGAAGCTTTCTTT. It encodes CATSSDMKGFIETEAFF. The variable domain in full, with the rest retrieved from reference TRBV15 and TRBJ1-1, is DAMVIQNPRYQVTQFGKPVTLSCSQTLNHNVMYWYQQKSSQAPKLLFHYYDKDFNNEADTPDNFQSRRPNTSFCFLDIRSPGLGDTAMYLCATSSDMKGFIETEAFFGQGTRLTVV.

The chain joins TRBV18 to TRBJ1-1; unclear D gene. Looked up from germline, CDR1 is KGHSH and CDR2 is LQKENI. The V gene lost 4 bases and the J gene lost 1 base, with 7 bases spanning the gap. The CDR3 loop spans 13 amino acids. The CDR3 spells CASSLGTNTEAFF. The DNA of the CDR3 is TGTGCCAGCTCACTGGGTACGAACACTGAAGCTTTCTTT.

The rearrangement links TRBV7-2 to TRBJ2-7; D is perhaps TRBD1 (6 bases). Trimming stripped 1 base from V and 7 bases from J, with 8 bases between. Germline CDR1 reads SGHTA; CDR2 reads FQGNSA. The CDR3 has 12 residues. In DNA form, the CDR3 reads TGTGCCAGCAGCTTAGTGAGGGGGGAGCAGTACTTC. Protein sequence: CASSLVRGEQYF.

This rearrangement joins TRBV5-1 to TRBJ1-2; 12 positions agree with TRBD1. The CDR3 has 15 amino acids. Unmatched junction bases numbered 5, after V lost 4 bases and J lost 4 bases. Germline lookup yields CDR1 SGHRS and CDR2 YFSETQ. The DNA of the CDR3 is TGCGCCAGCAGCGACGGGACAGGGGGCGGCTATGGCTACACCTTC. Protein product: CASSDGTGGGYGYTF.

The table lists this clone with a count of one. This chain connects TRBV6-5 to TRBJ2-7; TRBD2 matches 10 bases. Germline loops: CDR1 MNHEY, CDR2 SVGAGI. V trimming: 6 bases; J trimming: 2 bases; junction bases outside the gene matches: 7. This CDR3 region has 15 residues. CDR3 in amino acids: CASSLSGGQTYEQYF. The DNA for the CDR3 is TGTGCCAGCAGCCTTAGCGGGGGGCAAACCTACGAGCAGTACTTC.

The V gene is TRBV19, the J gene TRBJ2-2; 10 bases are a match to TRBD2. Germline trimming cut 5 bases from V and 7 bases from J; bases unmatched to any gene: 4. The CDR3 length is 14 residues. CDR1 is LNHDA and CDR2 is SQIVND in the germline V gene (reference sequence). The CDR3 coding sequence is TGTGCCAGTAGTCCTAGCGGGAGTAGCGGGGAGCTGTTTTTT. Translated, it gives CASSPSGSSGELFF.

This sequence joins TRBV18 and TRBJ1-1; no firm D call. CDR1 is KGHSH, CDR2 LQKENI, per germline. V was trimmed by 5 bases and J by 3 bases, leaving 13 bases between them. The CDR3 contains 14 residues. The CDR3 nucleotides are TGTGCCAGCTCAGTTGACATGGGCGACACTGAAGCTTTCTTT. Residues: CASSVDMGDTEAFF.

This clone was observed a handful of times. The same CDR3 can be traced to other DNA sequences in this sample. The V and J genes are TRBV11-3 and TRBJ1-2; no definite D call. Germline lookup yields CDR1 SGHNT and CDR2 YENEEA. Trimming took off 1 base at V and 5 bases at J, with 8 bases between the two ends. This CDR3 contains 13 residues. The CDR3 DNA reads TGTGCCAGCAGCTTAGGGGATGGGTATGGCTACACCTTC. This sequence encodes CASSLGDGYGYTF. The whole variable domain, remainder taken from reference TRBV11-3 and TRBJ1-2, is EAGVVQSPRYKIIEKKQPVAFWCNPISGHNTLYWYLQNLGQGPELLIRYENEEAVDDSQLPKDRFSAERLKGVDSTLKIQPAELGDSAVYLCASSLGDGYGYTFGSGTRLTVV.

The gene calls are TRBV6-5 and TRBJ1-2; no definite D call. The ends were cut back, 2 bases at V and 3 bases at J, with 7 bases in the middle. The germline CDR1 and CDR2 sequences are MNHEY and SVGAGI. The CDR3 covers 13 residues. The CDR3 DNA is TGTGCCAGCAGTTACGTCGGGTACTATGGCTACACCTTC. The encoded protein is CASSYVGYYGYTF.

This clone was picked up a small number of times. The chain uses TRBV7-3 and TRBJ2-3, with a tentative D call TRBD1 (6 bases). CDR1 SGHTA and CDR2 FQGTGA come from the germline V gene. The CDR3 loop spans 15 amino acids. The V and J ends lost 4 bases and 3 bases respectively, with 14 bases between them. CDR3 residues: CASSSGQPGTDTQYF. CDR3 DNA: TGTGCCAGCAGCTCAGGACAGCCCGGGACAGATACGCAGTATTTT.

The V and J genes are TRBV7-2 and TRBJ2-7; 7 bases fit TRBD2. V shed 10 bases, J shed 1 base, and the junction held 4 bases outside the gene matches. The CDR3 length is 12 residues. The germline CDR1 and CDR2 sequences are SGHTA and FQGNSA. CDR3 sequence (DNA): TGTGCCACGCAGCGGGGATCCTACGAGCAGTACTTC. Translating gives CATQRGSYEQYF.

In its sample, this clone was seen once. The rearrangement uses TRBV7-9 and TRBJ2-3; D tentatively fits TRBD1 or TRBD2 (5 bases each). CDR3 length: 16 residues. V lost 4 bases to trimming and J lost 2 bases, with 16 bases between them. Germline lookup yields CDR1 SEHNR and CDR2 FQNEAQ (reference sequence). CDR3: CASSSMGTVFTDTQYF. CDR3 sequence (DNA): TGTGCCAGCAGCTCCATGGGGACGGTTTTCACAGATACGCAGTATTTT.

This clone was counted a single time. The CDR3 reads CASSPRTANEKLFF. The CDR3 DNA sequence: TGTGCCAGCAGCCCCCGGACAGCAAATGAAAAACTGTTTTTT. This chain connects TRBV6-5 to TRBJ1-4, with TRBD1 as a possible D gene (6 bases). V lost 6 bases to trimming and J lost 5 bases, with 13 bases between them. The germline CDR1 and CDR2 sequences are MNHEY and SVGAGI. The CDR3 totals 14 residues.

The V and J genes are TRBV6-4 and TRBJ1-1; a weak D match, TRBD1 (6 bases). Germline lookup yields CDR1 MRHNA and CDR2 SNTAGT. The CDR3 extends over 13 amino acids. Trimming pared 6 bases from V and 1 base from J, leaving 9 bases between. This chain's CDR3 is CASSDRRNTEAFF. CDR3 in DNA: TGTGCCAGCAGCGACAGGAGGAACACTGAAGCTTTCTTT.

The chain employs TRBV9 and TRBJ2-4; possible D gene TRBD1, 5 bases. The CDR3 is 14 residues long. The V end lost 0 bases, the J end lost 6 bases, and 10 bases lay between the germline ends. The germline V gene has CDR1 SGDLS and CDR2 YYNGEE. CDR3 DNA sequence: TGTGCCAGCAGCGTAGAACAGGCTGGAAACATTCAGTACTTC. Translating gives CASSVEQAGNIQYF.

The chain couples TRBV7-8 to TRBJ2-7; no definite D call. The germline V and J ends were trimmed by 8 bases and 4 bases, with 6 bases remaining between them. Germline V gives CDR1 SGHVS, CDR2 FQNEAQ. The CDR3 length is 10 residues. DNA of the CDR3: TGTGCCAGCGGTACTTACGAGCAGTACTTC. This sequence encodes CASGTYEQYF.

This sequence joins TRBV7-9 and TRBJ2-4; D uncertain. From germline, CDR1 is SEHNR and CDR2 FQNEAQ (reference sequence). Trimming removed 1 base at V and 3 bases at J, with 13 bases between. The length of the CDR3 is 16 residues. The CDR3 loop reads CASSLVGRADKNIQYF. CDR3 bases: TGTGCCAGCAGCTTAGTGGGTCGGGCGGACAAAAACATTCAGTACTTC.